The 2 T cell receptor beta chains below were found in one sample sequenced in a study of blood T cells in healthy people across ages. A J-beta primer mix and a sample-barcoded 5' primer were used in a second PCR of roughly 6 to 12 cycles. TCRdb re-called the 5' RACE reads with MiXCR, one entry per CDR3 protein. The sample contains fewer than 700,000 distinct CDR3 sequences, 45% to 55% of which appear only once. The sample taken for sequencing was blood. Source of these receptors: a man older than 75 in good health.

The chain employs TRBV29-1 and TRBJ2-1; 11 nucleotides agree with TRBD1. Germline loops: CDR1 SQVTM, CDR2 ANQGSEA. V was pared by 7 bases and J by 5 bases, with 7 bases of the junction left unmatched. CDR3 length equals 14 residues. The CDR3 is CSANGGQGDNEQFF. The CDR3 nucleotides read TGCAGCGCCAACGGGGGACAGGGGGACAATGAGCAGTTCTTC.

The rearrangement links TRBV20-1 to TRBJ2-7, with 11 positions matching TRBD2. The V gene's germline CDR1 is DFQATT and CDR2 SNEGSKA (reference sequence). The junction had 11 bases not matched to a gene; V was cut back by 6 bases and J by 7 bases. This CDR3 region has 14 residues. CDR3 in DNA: TGCAGTGCCCTTCGGACTAGCGGGTTCAATGAGCAGTACTTC. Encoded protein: CSALRTSGFNEQYF.